This T cell receptor (beta chain) appears in the sequencing data of a study of CD8 T cells in Susac syndrome (dated by TCRdb to between 2018 and 2021). Study-wide context: Of the Susac syndrome patients who were sequenced, about eight were in clinical remission while 5 or 6 had clinically active disease. Repertoire sequencing was used to test whether CD8+ T cell activation and differentiation in Susac syndrome was antigen driven. Susac syndrome patients were therapy-naive, on corticosteroids (some also receiving IVIg), or on IVIg alone at blood withdrawal. Study-level results and caveats: No clonal expansion was detected in the CD4+ T cell repertoire of Susac syndrome patients. The TCR sequencing and HLA analysis was acknowledged to have included a relatively small number of individuals.

Cut back by 2 bases and 3 bases, the V and J ends lie 8 bases apart. The CDR3 runs 14 amino acids, cysteine and phenylalanine included. The only DNA kept is the CDR3, 42 bases in frame from the first base. The germline V gene sets CDR1 to KGHDR and CDR2 to SFDVKD. RNA was extracted with the RNeasy kit and 0.5 to 1 ug was reverse transcribed using random hexamers. The immunoSEQ multiplex PCR assay, covering 54 Vbeta and 13 Jbeta segments, was used to amplify TCR beta CDR3 regions. PCR amplification bias was corrected by using a synthetic template baseline for primer optimization and computational correction. The paper's processing steps were these. Reads were annotated to V, D and J genes per IMGT and analyzed with immunoSEQ Analyzer, keeping only productive sequences. To calculate clonality, Shannon entropy was normalized by log2 of the number of productive unique sequences and then subtracted from one. For each patient and control, public and private clones were evaluated within the 100 most prevalent clones. A clone was defined as Susac-specific if it was absent from the healthy and MS cohorts, from approximately 980 published viral clones and from other ImmuneACCESS disease sequences. The raw public reads went through TCRdb reprocessing: fastp at Q25, MiXCR clone calling, in-frame beta chains kept. When rows share a CDR3 protein, they turn into one entry using the most common DNA and genes. The V and J calls shown here were made by TCRdb, not taken from the authors' results. Present in this sample are approximately 77,000 distinct CDR3 sequences, 93% of which were seen just once. The ten largest clonotypes hold approximately 0.52% of the sample.

Peripheral blood CD8+ and CD4+ T cells from healthy donors, Susac syndrome patients and multiple sclerosis patients were profiled by high-throughput TCR beta sequencing. Recently defined diagnostic criteria for definite or probable disease were met by the Susac syndrome patients. Bulk CD8+ and CD4+ T cells were purified magnetically by negative isolation, whereas CD8+ TEMRA cells were enriched by FACS. Blood was collected in EDTA tubes and processed within 24 hours, with PBMCs isolated through density gradient centrifugation. PBMCs destined for TCR sequencing were cryopreserved in liquid nitrogen and later thawed in a 37 °C water bath. A purity of at least 90% was achieved for sorted or isolated CD4+, CD8+ and CD8+ TEMRA cells. In the case of this clonotype: Its specific antigen is unknown. No base qualities exist here, and no much larger clone lies one base off it.

This TCR was sampled from a human donor with Susac syndrome. The sequence is built from TRBV24-1 and TRBJ2-3; the D call is possibly TRBD1 or TRBD2, each sharing 5 bases. Material for sequencing was CD4+ T cells from PBMCs. The nucleotide sequence is TGTGCCACCAGTGATTCCTGGGGGACAGATACGCAGTATTTT. The resulting protein is CATSDSWGTDTQYF.